A selection of T cell receptor beta chains follows, all from one sample in a study of cytomegalovirus exposure and HLA in healthy donors. The method was immunoSEQ multiplex PCR; TCRdb's version includes in-frame clones alone and lacks a portion of them. Across about 52,000 clones, the top ten clones capture about 10% of the sample. The sample comprised PBMCs. These receptors came from a woman in her 50s in good health and CMV-seropositive. Both conserved end residues are part of each CDR3. D genes are given only for firm matches.

j_call d_call v_call cdr3_nt cdr3_aa
TRBJ2-1 NA TRBV29-1 TGCAGCGTTGCATCGGGATGGGAAGGAAATGAGCAGTTCTTC CSVASGWEGNEQFF
TRBJ2-5 TRBD1 TRBV14 TGTGCCAGCAGCCAAAACAAATTAGGTACAGGGGCCCAAGAGACCCAGTACTTC CASSQNKLGTGAQETQYF
TRBJ1-1 TRBD1 TRBV4-1 TGCGCCAGCAGCCCAAACAGTGGACAGGTGAACACTGAAGCTTTCTTT CASSPNSGQVNTEAFF
TRBJ1-4 TRBD1 TRBV18 TGTGCCAGCTCACCAATCCGCAGGGGGGAAAAACTGTTTTTT CASSPIRRGEKLFF
TRBJ1-3 NA TRBV7-2 TGTGCCAGCAGCTTCGACAGCTCTGGAAACACCATATATTTT CASSFDSSGNTIYF
TRBJ1-6 NA TRBV19 TGTGCCAGTTGCCGGGCAGGGGTTTTGGATTCACCCCTCCACTTT CASCRAGVLDSPLHF
TRBJ1-5 NA TRBV10-2 TGCGCCAGGGGGGCGTCGGATCAGCCCCAGCATTTT CARGASDQPQHF
TRBJ2-2 NA TRBV5-1 TGCGCCAGCAGCTTGGACAGGGAGGGAACTTCGAACACCGGGGAGCTGTTTTTT CASSLDREGTSNTGELFF
TRBJ1-1 NA TRBV6-6 TGTGCCAGCTGGGGGCCCGCGAACACTGAAGCTTTCTTT CASWGPANTEAFF
TRBJ1-5 NA TRBV25-1 TGTGCCAGCAGTGGGCGCGGGGGAAATCAGCCCCAGCATTTT CASSGRGGNQPQHF
TRBJ2-7 NA TRBV4-2 TGTGCCAGCAGTTCCATGGAGGGGAACGAGCAGTACTTC CASSSMEGNEQYF
TRBJ2-7 NA TRBV4-1 TGCGCCAGCAGCCAAGATCTTGGGAGGCCCAGCTCACCGCAGGAGCAGTACTTC CASSQDLGRPSSPQEQYF
TRBJ1-6 TRBD1 TRBV4-2 TGTGCCAGCAGCCAAGTTGGGACAGGGAGTAATTCACCCCTCCACTTT CASSQVGTGSNSPLHF
TRBJ1-3 TRBD1 TRBV11-2 TGTGCCAGCACCCGACAGGGCCTCTCTGGAAACACCATATATTTT CASTRQGLSGNTIYF
TRBJ2-1 TRBD2 TRBV28 TGTGCCAGCAGTCCGACTAGCGGGAGACAAAAAGTTGTAAGCTACAATGAGCAGTTCTTC CASSPTSGRQKVVSYNEQFF
TRBJ1-2 NA TRBV7-2 TGTGCCAGCTTTGTAAGCGGGACGGAAGTTCCTAACTATGGCTACACCTTC CASFVSGTEVPNYGYTF
TRBJ1-2 NA TRBV6-5 TGTGCCAGCAGTTACTCCGTCAGGGGCAGGGCGGGCGGCTACACCTTC CASSYSVRGRAGGYTF